This entry lists 18 T cell receptor beta chains sequenced from one sample in a study of shared clonotypes between healthy human individuals. Produced via immunoSEQ multiplex PCR; TCRdb's table is partial and in-frame only. Of approximately 1,500,000 clones listed, under 99% are singletons. Sequencing input: naive CD4+ T cells sorted from blood. Indicated subset: CD45RA+ positively selected. These receptors were taken from a man aged 25-45 years in good health.

This sequence joins TRBV18 and TRBJ2-7; possible D gene TRBD2, 6 bases. The length of the CDR3 is 16 residues. V lost 6 bases, J lost 0 bases, and 18 bases lay in between. Germline values: CDR1 KGHSH, CDR2 LQKENI. The DNA for the CDR3 is TGTGCCAGCTCGCCGGGGGTAGGGTCCCCCTCCTACGAGCAGTACTTC. It specifies CASSPGVGSPSYEQYF.

The CDR3 protein is CASSPSGRSYEQYF. CDR3 coding DNA: TGTGCCAGCAGCCCTAGCGGGAGATCTTACGAGCAGTACTTC. This chain links TRBV7-9 with TRBJ2-7, with TRBD2 matching over 10 bases. Trimming cost V 5 bases and J 4 bases; bases outside gene matches: 5. Per germline, CDR1 SEHNR and CDR2 FQNEAQ (reference sequence). The CDR3 covers 14 residues.

The chain is built from TRBV7-9 and TRBJ2-6; perhaps D is TRBD1 or TRBD2 (5 bases each). This CDR3 is built from 17 residues. The germline gives CDR1 SEHNR, CDR2 FQNEAQ (reference sequence). V was shortened by 1 base and J by 4 bases, with 14 bases between the two germline ends. CDR3: CASSLGSGARGANVLTF. The DNA of the CDR3 is TGTGCCAGCAGCTTAGGCTCCGGGGCGAGGGGGGCCAACGTCCTGACTTTC.

The V call is TRBV19, the J call TRBJ2-7; D is perhaps TRBD2 (8 bases). The ends were cut back, 9 bases at V and 4 bases at J, with 16 bases in the middle. This CDR3 comprises 13 residues. Germline V gene lookup returns CDR1 LNHDA and CDR2 SQIVND (reference sequence). The CDR3 is CASGRGQTYEQYF. The CDR3, as DNA: TGTGCCAGCGGGAGGGGACAGACATACGAGCAGTACTTC.

CDR3 region: CASSEAPDHDRGNTIYF. Here the CDR3 DNA reads TGTGCCAGCAGTGAAGCGCCCGATCACGATCGCGGAAACACCATATATTTT. The chain combines TRBV6-1 with TRBJ1-3; D remains ambiguous. Germline V gives CDR1 MNHNS, CDR2 SASEGT. The CDR3 length is 17 residues. The germline V and J ends were trimmed by 0 bases and 4 bases, with 16 bases remaining between them.

The genes are TRBV27 and TRBJ2-3; no firm D call. The germline CDR1 and CDR2 sequences are MNHEY and SMNVEV (reference sequence). The V and J ends lost 0 bases and 4 bases respectively, with 8 bases between them. The CDR3 extends over 14 amino acids. In DNA form, the CDR3 reads TGTGCCAGCAGTTTATCTGGTCCCGCAGATACGCAGTATTTT. This sequence encodes CASSLSGPADTQYF.

The chain employs TRBV25-1 and TRBJ2-1; possibly TRBD1 for D (5 bases). Trimming cost V 4 bases and J 3 bases, with 7 bases left between them. Per the germline V gene, CDR1 is MGHDK and CDR2 is SYGVNS. This CDR3 has 13 amino acids. The CDR3 reads CASSGQNYNEQFF. The CDR3 DNA follows: TGTGCCAGCAGTGGACAGAACTACAATGAGCAGTTCTTC.

This rearrangement joins TRBV11-3 to TRBJ2-1, with TRBD2 identical over 7 bases. V was pared by 5 bases and J by 6 bases, with 10 bases of the junction left unmatched. This CDR3 contains 15 residues. From germline, CDR1 is SGHNT and CDR2 YENEEA. The CDR3, as DNA: TGTGCCAGCAGCAATCTCGCGCGGGGGATCAATGAGCAGTTCTTC. As protein: CASSNLARGINEQFF.

This chain uses TRBV18 with TRBJ1-5, with a weak D call TRBD1 (6 bases). The length of the CDR3 is 14 residues. Trimming removed 2 bases at V and 5 bases at J, with 10 bases between. Germline V gives CDR1 KGHSH, CDR2 LQKENI. CDR3 sequence reads: CASSPGGADQPQHF. CDR3 coding DNA: TGTGCCAGCTCACCAGGGGGCGCTGATCAGCCCCAGCATTTT.

The V and J genes are TRBV5-1 and TRBJ2-3; D is perhaps TRBD1 (5 bases). Germline V gene lookup returns CDR1 SGHRS and CDR2 YFSETQ. This CDR3 spans 16 amino acids. The V end lost 0 bases, the J end lost 2 bases, and 13 bases lay between the germline ends. The CDR3 DNA sequence: TGCGCCAGCAGCTTGGGAACAGGAATGTACACAGATACGCAGTATTTT. It encodes CASSLGTGMYTDTQYF.

V usage is TRBV7-9 and J usage is TRBJ2-7; TRBD1 aligns across 7 bases. Losses at the gene ends were 5 bases for V and 6 bases for J; bases not matched to a gene: 4. Germline-derived CDR1 and CDR2 are SEHNR and FQNEAQ (reference sequence). The length of the CDR3 is 12 residues. The CDR3 DNA is TGTGCCAGCAGCCCGACAGGGCTCGAGCAGTACTTC. As protein: CASSPTGLEQYF.

DNA of the CDR3: TGTGCCAGCTCACCACTTTCGGCGGGAGGGTCTTCTAGCACAGATACGCAGTATTTT. It specifies CASSPLSAGGSSSTDTQYF. This chain uses TRBV18 with TRBJ2-3, with TRBD2 matching 9 bases. Germline loops: CDR1 KGHSH, CDR2 LQKENI. J lost 0 bases, V lost 1 base, and 11 bases had no gene match. This CDR3 has 19 amino acids.

In nucleotides, the CDR3 is TGTGCCAGCAGCTCGGTGGGCGGGCCGGCCTACTTC. It yields the protein CASSSVGGPAYF. The chain joins TRBV5-4 to TRBJ2-7; TRBD2 might be the D (5 bases). The CDR3 is 12 amino acids. Trimming pared 3 bases from V and 13 bases from J, leaving 17 bases between. From germline, CDR1 is SGHNT and CDR2 YYREEE (reference sequence).

The V gene is TRBV28, the J gene TRBJ2-2; 10 bases align to TRBD1. Looked up from germline, CDR1 is MDHEN and CDR2 is SYDVKM. V lost 7 bases to trimming and J lost 6 bases; unmatched junction nucleotides: 11. The CDR3 is 16 amino acids. The CDR3 is CASNSLGTGAAGELFF. The CDR3 nucleotides read TGTGCCAGCAACTCCTTAGGGACAGGGGCAGCCGGGGAGCTGTTTTTT.

This chain connects TRBV5-1 to TRBJ2-3; 7 positions agree with TRBD1. The CDR3 has 13 amino acids. V was clipped by 4 bases and J by 11 bases; unmatched bases: 10. Germline lookup yields CDR1 SGHRS and CDR2 YFSETQ. DNA of the CDR3: TGCGCCAGCAGCGAACTCCGGGACAGCAGGCAGTATTTT. Translation: CASSELRDSRQYF.

V and J are TRBV5-1 and TRBJ1-2, with D possibly matching TRBD1 (6 bases). The germline V gene has CDR1 SGHRS and CDR2 YFSETQ. The CDR3 is 19 amino acids. Trimming took 1 base from V and 4 from J, leaving 26 bases between them. The CDR3 DNA reads TGCGCCAGCAGCTTGACACTTACAGGGAGGGACGGAGATAGCTATGGCTACACCTTC. Amino acid sequence: CASSLTLTGRDGDSYGYTF.

About this clone: Other nucleotide sequences in the sample specify the same CDR3. The chain is built from TRBV5-6 and TRBJ2-7; D is possibly TRBD1 (6 bases). CDR1 is SGHDT and CDR2 is YYEEEE in the germline V gene. This CDR3 is 14 amino acids long. V was clipped by 0 bases and J by 4 bases, with 11 bases between them. The CDR3 loop is CASSLGQGRYEQYF. In DNA, the CDR3 is TGTGCCAGCAGCTTGGGGCAGGGGCGGTACGAGCAGTACTTC.

CDR3 coding DNA: TGTGCCAGCAGCTTAACTACGGGAGGCCGGGAGCTGTTTTTT. This sequence encodes CASSLTTGGRELFF. The chain combines TRBV7-3 with TRBJ2-2; TRBD2 matches at 7 bases. V was pared by 0 bases and J by 9 bases, with 4 bases of the junction left unmatched. CDR3 length: 14 amino acids. Germline V lookup: CDR1 SGHTA, CDR2 FQGTGA.